This T cell receptor beta chain was recovered during a study of cytomegalovirus exposure and HLA in healthy donors. Study details: Early on, a data release was issued that held 80 million or so unique TCRs from HLA-typed donors. Study-level findings and limits: In a later analysis, TCR beta V- and J-gene trimming showed a link to a missense DCLRE1C variant. Near-uniform donor sequencing depth was presumed by presence/absence analyses. The authors judged a highly shared variant cluster likely a sequencing artifact.

As for this clone: Its antigen is unknown.

The study ran its PCR with 60 Vbeta and 13 Jbeta primers. Sequencing used immunoSEQ multiplex PCR; TCRdb keeps in-frame clones, though not all of them. The table has fewer than 350,000 clones, around 90% seen once. The CDR3 sequence is 14 residues long. Trimming removed 4 bases at V and 7 bases at J, with 15 bases between. Germline V gene lookup returns CDR1 SGDLS and CDR2 YYNGEE. The chain employs TRBV9 and TRBJ2-1, with a possible D match to TRBD2 (6 bases). The sample comprised PBMCs. The clonotype originates from a woman younger than 30 in good health and CMV-seronegative. Here the CDR3 reads CASSPGGERNEQFF. DNA for the CDR3: TGTGCCAGCAGCCCGGGCGGGGAGAGGAATGAGCAGTTCTTC.